A selection of T cell receptor beta chains follows, all from one sample in a study of graft-versus-host responses after intestinal transplantation. TCRdb's table, derived via immunoSEQ multiplex PCR, lists solely in-frame clones and lacks some. The table records 13,000 to 15,000 clones, about two fifths of them present only once. Here the sequenced sample was alloreactive CD8+ T cells from a mixed lymphocyte reaction culture, taken before intestinal transplant. These receptors all come from a human patient who received an intestinal transplant. CDR3s include the opening cysteine and the closing phenylalanine or tryptophan. The D gene is left open where the match is weak. Only part of the rows carry a size: once, few, many, or a class if the clone is expanded.

cdr3_aa	cdr3_nt	clone_size	j_call	v_call	d_call
CASSTLGGSYEQYF	TGTGCCAGCAGCACCCTCGGGGGCTCCTACGAGCAGTACTTC	few	TRBJ2-7	TRBV6-5	-
CASREDGYNEQFF	TGTGCCAGCAGGGAGGACGGTTACAATGAGCAGTTCTTC	few	TRBJ2-1	TRBV6-6	-
CASSFGTGGEQYF	TGTGCCAGCAGCTTCGGGACAGGGGGCGAGCAGTACTTC	few	TRBJ2-7	TRBV6-1	TRBD1
CASSVGGGDNQPQHF	TGTGCCAGCAGCGTAGGCGGGGGGGACAATCAGCCCCAGCATTTT	-	TRBJ1-5	TRBV9	-
CASSQRLAGLTGELFF	TGTGCCAGCAGCCAAAGACTAGCGGGACTCACCGGGGAGCTGTTTTTT	-	TRBJ2-2	TRBV7-6	TRBD2
CASSLRDSVIAGEQYF	TGTGCCAGCAGCTTAAGGGACTCCGTCATAGCGGGGGAGCAGTACTTC	-	TRBJ2-7	TRBV7-3	TRBD2
CASSHPQGTDTEAFF	TGCGCCAGCAGTCACCCACAGGGAACGGACACTGAAGCTTTCTTT	-	TRBJ1-1	TRBV23-1	-
CASTDNQETQYF	TGTGCCAGCACCGACAACCAAGAGACCCAGTACTTC	once	TRBJ2-5	TRBV6-5	-
CASSSWTDQETQYF	TGTGCCAGCAGCTCTTGGACAGATCAAGAGACCCAGTACTTC	few	TRBJ2-5	TRBV11-2	-
CASSLGTGGMGEQYF	TGCGCCAGCAGCTTGGGGACAGGGGGCATGGGCGAGCAGTACTTC	-	TRBJ2-7	TRBV5-1	TRBD1
CASTPRAGPYEQYF	TGCGCCAGCACCCCCCGTGCAGGGCCCTACGAGCAGTACTTC	few	TRBJ2-7	TRBV4-3	-
CASSVVPDMNTEAFF	TGTGCCAGCAGCGTAGTTCCAGACATGAACACTGAAGCTTTCTTT	-	TRBJ1-1	TRBV9	-
CAWSETVVTEAFF	TGTGCCTGGAGTGAAACAGTTGTCACTGAAGCTTTCTTT	-	TRBJ1-1	TRBV30	-
CASSALIVPQSRANVLTF	TGTGCCAGCAGCGCACTAATAGTGCCACAAAGTCGGGCCAACGTCCTGACTTTC	-	TRBJ2-6	TRBV7-7	-
CASSRTRNTEAFF	TGCGCCAGCAGCCGGACACGGAACACTGAAGCTTTCTTT	-	TRBJ1-1	TRBV23-1	-
CASQTEGEGHYGYTF	TGTGCCAGCCAAACGGAAGGGGAGGGTCACTATGGCTACACCTTC	few	TRBJ1-2	TRBV7-8	-
CASSEGTGKNEQFF	TGCGCCAGCAGCGAAGGGACAGGGAAGAATGAGCAGTTCTTC	few	TRBJ2-1	TRBV5-1	TRBD1
CASSQFDWGTDEQFF	TGCGCCAGCAGCCAATTTGACTGGGGCACCGATGAGCAGTTCTTC	-	TRBJ2-1	TRBV4-3	-
CASSSTGEETQYF	TGTGCCAGCAGTTCGACAGGGGAGGAGACCCAGTACTTC	medium-sized	TRBJ2-5	TRBV27	TRBD1
CTTSSLQAFYNEQFF	TGTACCACCAGCAGTTTACAGGCCTTCTACAATGAGCAGTTCTTC	-	TRBJ2-1	TRBV15	-
CASSFPSGGLLSYEQYF	TGTGCCAGCAGCTTTCCTAGCGGGGGGCTCCTTTCCTACGAGCAGTACTTC	medium-sized	TRBJ2-7	TRBV7-2	TRBD2
CASSGWARPTGELFF	TGTGCCAGCTCCGGATGGGCCAGACCCACCGGGGAGCTGTTTTTT	-	TRBJ2-2	TRBV18	-
CASSLTSGGTEAFF	TGTGCCAGCAGTTTAACTAGCGGCGGGACTGAAGCTTTCTTT	few	TRBJ1-1	TRBV28	-
CASSLDADRGLKYEQYF	TGTGCCAGCAGCTTAGACGCCGACAGGGGGCTAAAGTACGAGCAGTACTTC	-	TRBJ2-7	TRBV11-2	TRBD1
CASSVGLRNQPQHF	TGTGCCAGCAGCGTCGGACTGAGAAATCAGCCCCAGCATTTT	-	TRBJ1-5	TRBV9	-
CASSETATGELFF	TGCGCCAGCAGTGAGACAGCTACCGGGGAGCTGTTTTTT	-	TRBJ2-2	TRBV10-1	-
CASSLVSGNEQYF	TGTGCCAGCAGCCTAGTGTCAGGGAACGAGCAGTACTTC	-	TRBJ2-7	TRBV7-2	-
CASSGLAGGYYNEQFF	TGTGCCAGCAGTGGACTAGCGGGAGGGTACTACAATGAGCAGTTCTTC	-	TRBJ2-1	TRBV11-2	TRBD2
CASSINHVRTGGQGVPRVYEQYF	TGTGCCAGTAGTATAAACCACGTCCGAACCGGGGGACAGGGAGTTCCCCGAGTCTACGAGCAGTACTTC	few	TRBJ2-7	TRBV19	TRBD1
CASSSGTGGYEQYF	TGCGCCAGCAGCTCCGGGACAGGGGGCTACGAGCAGTACTTC	-	TRBJ2-7	TRBV5-1	TRBD1
CASSLGDRDNEQFF	TGTGCCAGCAGCTTGGGGGACAGAGACAATGAGCAGTTCTTC	-	TRBJ2-1	TRBV7-9	TRBD1
CASSPWDSWATEAFF	TGTGCCAGCAGCCCCTGGGACAGCTGGGCCACTGAAGCTTTCTTT	few	TRBJ1-1	TRBV2	TRBD1
CATSTRTSGSADTQYF	TGTGCCACCAGCACCAGGACTAGCGGGAGCGCAGATACGCAGTATTTT	large	TRBJ2-3	TRBV15	TRBD2
CASSSIDYEQYF	TGCGCCAGCAGCTCGATAGATTACGAGCAGTACTTC	-	TRBJ2-7	TRBV5-1	-
CAISGTEETQYF	TGTGCCATCAGTGGGACAGAAGAGACCCAGTACTTC	-	TRBJ2-5	TRBV10-3	-
CSVGSGYEQYF	TGCAGCGTTGGCTCCGGCTACGAGCAGTACTTC	-	TRBJ2-7	TRBV29-1	-
CASSFLGLAGGDEQFF	TGTGCCAGCAGCTTTCTCGGACTAGCGGGAGGAGATGAGCAGTTCTTC	-	TRBJ2-1	TRBV9	TRBD2
CASSLAGDNSPLHF	TGTGCCAGCAGCCTCGCAGGGGACAATTCACCCCTCCACTTT	few	TRBJ1-6	TRBV9	-
CASSHYRTSGRAHSYEQYF	TGTGCCAGCAGCCATTACAGGACTAGCGGGAGGGCCCACTCCTACGAGCAGTACTTC	few	TRBJ2-7	TRBV2	TRBD2
CASSPLAGGHNEQFF	TGCGCCAGCAGCCCCCTTGCGGGGGGGCATAATGAGCAGTTCTTC	-	TRBJ2-1	TRBV4-1	TRBD2
CASSTPKDRMNTEAFF	TGTGCCAGCAGCACACCAAAGGACAGGATGAACACTGAAGCTTTCTTT	-	TRBJ1-1	TRBV11-2	TRBD1
CASSFPGLANEQFF	TGTGCCAGCAGTTTCCCGGGACTAGCAAATGAGCAGTTCTTC	few	TRBJ2-1	TRBV27	TRBD2
CAWSVGVGNQPQHF	TGTGCCTGGAGTGTCGGTGTCGGCAATCAGCCCCAGCATTTT	-	TRBJ1-5	TRBV30	-
CSVRTASSYEQYF	TGCAGCGTTCGTACAGCCTCCTCCTACGAGCAGTACTTC	few	TRBJ2-7	TRBV29-1	-
CASSEGLAGLNEQFF	TGTGCCAGCAGCGAGGGACTAGCGGGGCTTAATGAGCAGTTCTTC	-	TRBJ2-1	TRBV9	TRBD2